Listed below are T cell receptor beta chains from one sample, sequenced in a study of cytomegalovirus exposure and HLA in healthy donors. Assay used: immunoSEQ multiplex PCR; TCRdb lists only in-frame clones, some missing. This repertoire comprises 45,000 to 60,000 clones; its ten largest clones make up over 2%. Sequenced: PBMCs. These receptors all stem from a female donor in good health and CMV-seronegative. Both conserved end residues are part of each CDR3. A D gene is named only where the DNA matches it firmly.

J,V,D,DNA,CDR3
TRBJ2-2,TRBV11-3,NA,TGTGCCAGCAGCCAGAACACCGGGGAGCTGTTTTTT,CASSQNTGELFF
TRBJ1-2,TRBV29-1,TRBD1,TGCAGCGTACGGACAGGGGAAGGGCATGGCTACACCTTC,CSVRTGEGHGYTF
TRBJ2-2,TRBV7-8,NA,TGTGCCAGCTCGCAGGGGACGAACACCGGGGAGCTGTTTTTT,CASSQGTNTGELFF
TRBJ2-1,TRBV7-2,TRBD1,TGTGCCAGCAGCTTTCGCGGCAGGGGGCAAAGGGATGAGCAGTTCTTC,CASSFRGRGQRDEQFF
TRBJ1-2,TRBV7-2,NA,TGTGCCAGCAGCCCAAATTCCGGACAGAGCTATGGCTACACCTTC,CASSPNSGQSYGYTF
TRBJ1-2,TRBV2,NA,TGTGCCAACCAGCACGGGAAGGGCTACACCTTC,CANQHGKGYTF
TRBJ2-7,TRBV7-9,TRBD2,TGTGCCAGCAGCCCTAGCGGGAGGGACTACGAGCAGTACTTC,CASSPSGRDYEQYF
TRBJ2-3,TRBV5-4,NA,TGTGCCAGCAGCTTGGAGGCTAGCGCCAACTTGCTGTATTTT,CASSLEASANLLYF
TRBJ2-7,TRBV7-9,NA,TGTGCCAGCAGCGCGCGCGGGGGCTTTAGTCACGAGCAGTACTTC,CASSARGGFSHEQYF
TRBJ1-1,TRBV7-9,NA,TGTGCCAGCAGCCTCAGGGGAACTGAAGCTTTCTTT,CASSLRGTEAFF
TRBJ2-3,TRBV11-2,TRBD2,TGTGCCAGCAACGTAAGGAGCGGGAGGGCGGCAGATACGCAGTATTTT,CASNVRSGRAADTQYF
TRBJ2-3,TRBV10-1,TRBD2,TGCGCCAGCAGTGAGCTCCTAGCGGGAGTGGGAGATACGCAGTATTTT,CASSELLAGVGDTQYF
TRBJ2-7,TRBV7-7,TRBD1,TGTGCTAGCAGCTACGGGACAGACTCCTACGAGCAGTACTTC,CASSYGTDSYEQYF
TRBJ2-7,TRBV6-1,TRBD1,TGTGCCAGCACCCTGAAGGGGGCAGAGACCTACGAGCAGTACTTC,CASTLKGAETYEQYF
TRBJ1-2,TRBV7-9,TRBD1,TGTGCCAGCAGCTTAGCCCGGGACAGGGAAAAGTATGGCTACACCTTC,CASSLARDREKYGYTF
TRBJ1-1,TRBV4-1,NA,TGCGCCAGCAGCCGAGGAAGTTTTCCTTTCTTT,CASSRGSFPFF
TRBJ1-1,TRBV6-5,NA,TGTGCCAGCAGTTACGGTCTTTGGACAGCTGAAGCTTTCTTT,CASSYGLWTAEAFF
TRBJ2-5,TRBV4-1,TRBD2,TGCGCCAGCAGCCAAGGAGCGGGAGGAAACTGGGGGGAGACCCAGTACTTC,CASSQGAGGNWGETQYF
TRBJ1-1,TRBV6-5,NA,TGTGCCAGCAGTTCCTGGGCCGGGGGGGCAAACACTGAAGCTTTCTTT,CASSSWAGGANTEAFF
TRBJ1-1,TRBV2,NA,TGTGCCAGCAGCCCATGGAGGGTTGAAGCTTTCTTT,CASSPWRVEAFF
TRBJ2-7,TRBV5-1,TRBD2,TGCGCCAGCAGCCTGACCGGGGCGGGAGGGCCCGACGAGCAGTACTTC,CASSLTGAGGPDEQYF
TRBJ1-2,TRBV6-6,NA,TGTGCCAGCAGTTTTACAGGGCTTGGGTATGGCTACACCTTC,CASSFTGLGYGYTF
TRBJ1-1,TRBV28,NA,TGTGCCAGCCGAGATAACACTGAAGCTTTCTTT,CASRDNTEAFF
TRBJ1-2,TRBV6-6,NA,TGTGCCAGCAGTTACCCGAGGGATTTCTATGGCTACACCTTC,CASSYPRDFYGYTF
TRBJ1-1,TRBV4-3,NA,TGCGCCAGCAGCCAAGATTCCGCAGGGACTGAAGCTTTCTTT,CASSQDSAGTEAFF
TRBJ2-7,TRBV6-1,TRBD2,TGTGCCAGCAGTGAGGGACTAGCGGGGTACGAGCAGTACTTC,CASSEGLAGYEQYF
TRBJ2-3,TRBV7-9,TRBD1,TGTGCCAGCAGACAGGGGGCGACAGATACGCAGTATTTT,CASRQGATDTQYF
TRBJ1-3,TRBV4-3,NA,TGCGCCAGCAGCCAAGAAGCCCCAGGCTCTGGAAACACCATATATTTT,CASSQEAPGSGNTIYF
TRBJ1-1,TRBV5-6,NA,TGTGCCAGCAGCCTCGGTCTCCCGGGTGCTGAAGCTTTCTTT,CASSLGLPGAEAFF
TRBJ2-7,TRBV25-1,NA,TGTGCCAGTTCGGACAGCCTCGAATCCTACGAGCAGTACTTC,CASSDSLESYEQYF
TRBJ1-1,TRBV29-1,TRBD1,TGCAGCGTTGTGGGGGACAGGGGAATGAACACTGAAGCTTTCTTT,CSVVGDRGMNTEAFF
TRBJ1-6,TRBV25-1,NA,TGTGCCAGTGCAGTCCGGGAGCTTCATAATTCACCCCTCCACTTT,CASAVRELHNSPLHF
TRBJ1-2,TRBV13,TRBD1,TGTGCCAGCAGCCGGGACAGGCGGGTGAGTGGCTACACCTTC,CASSRDRRVSGYTF
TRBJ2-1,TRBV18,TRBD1,TGTGCCAGCTCATCAGCAGGGGGCGAGCAGTTCTTC,CASSSAGGEQFF
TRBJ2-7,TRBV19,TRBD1,TGTGCCAGCAATCTGGACAGGGAATTCTACGAGCAGTACTTC,CASNLDREFYEQYF
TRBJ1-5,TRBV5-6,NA,TGTGCCAGCAGCTCGCAGGGGTTCAATCAGCCCCAGCATTTT,CASSSQGFNQPQHF
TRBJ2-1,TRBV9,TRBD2,TGTGCCAGCAGCGCCGTTACTAGCGGGGACAATGAGCAGTTCTTC,CASSAVTSGDNEQFF
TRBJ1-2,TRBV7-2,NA,TGTGCCAGCAGTAAGCCGGGGGGAGAGGGCTATGGCTACACCTTC,CASSKPGGEGYGYTF
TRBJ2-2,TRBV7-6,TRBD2,TGTGCCAGCAGCTTAGGTAGCGGGGGCGCCGGGGAGCTGTTTTTT,CASSLGSGGAGELFF
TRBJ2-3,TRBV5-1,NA,TGCGCCAGCAGTCGCGGCGGTAGCACAGATACGCAGTATTTT,CASSRGGSTDTQYF
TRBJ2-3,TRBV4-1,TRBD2,TGCGCCAGCAGCCAAGCGGGAGGGCCCGCAGATACGCAGTATTTT,CASSQAGGPADTQYF
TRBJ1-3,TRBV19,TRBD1,TGTGCCAGTCTGACAGGGTCCTCTGGAAACACCATATATTTT,CASLTGSSGNTIYF
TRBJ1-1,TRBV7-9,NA,TGTGCCAGCAGCTTAGGGGGGCTAACTGAAGCTTTCTTT,CASSLGGLTEAFF
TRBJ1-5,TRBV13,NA,TGTGCCAGCAGCTTAGGGCACAGGAGGGCTTCTAGCAATCAGCCCCAGCATTTT,CASSLGHRRASSNQPQHF
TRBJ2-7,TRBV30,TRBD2,TGTGCCTGGACTAGACCGGGACTAGCGATTTCCTACGAGCAGTACTTC,CAWTRPGLAISYEQYF
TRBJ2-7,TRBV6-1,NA,TGTGCCAGCAGTGAAGCCGGGTTACCCTACGAGCAGTACTTC,CASSEAGLPYEQYF